This T cell receptor (beta chain) was obtained from a study of somatic mutations in cytotoxic T cells in rheumatoid arthritis. Libraries were prepared by immunoSEQ multiplex PCR; TCRdb keeps only in-frame clonotypes and omits some of them. The sample carries around 19,000 clones, over 75% recorded once. The sequenced sample consisted of CD8+ T cells sorted from blood. This clonotype originated in an adult with rheumatoid arthritis.

This CDR3 is CASSLGGVGKNIQYF. Written as DNA, the CDR3 is TGTGCCAGCAGCTTGGGAGGGGTTGGCAAAAACATTCAGTACTTC. The J gene is TRBJ2-4, the V gene TRBV5-6; perhaps D is TRBD1 or TRBD2 (5 bases each). Germline V gene data show CDR1 as SGHDT and CDR2 as YYEEEE. This CDR3 comprises 15 residues. Trimming pared 0 bases from V and 3 bases from J, leaving 10 bases between.